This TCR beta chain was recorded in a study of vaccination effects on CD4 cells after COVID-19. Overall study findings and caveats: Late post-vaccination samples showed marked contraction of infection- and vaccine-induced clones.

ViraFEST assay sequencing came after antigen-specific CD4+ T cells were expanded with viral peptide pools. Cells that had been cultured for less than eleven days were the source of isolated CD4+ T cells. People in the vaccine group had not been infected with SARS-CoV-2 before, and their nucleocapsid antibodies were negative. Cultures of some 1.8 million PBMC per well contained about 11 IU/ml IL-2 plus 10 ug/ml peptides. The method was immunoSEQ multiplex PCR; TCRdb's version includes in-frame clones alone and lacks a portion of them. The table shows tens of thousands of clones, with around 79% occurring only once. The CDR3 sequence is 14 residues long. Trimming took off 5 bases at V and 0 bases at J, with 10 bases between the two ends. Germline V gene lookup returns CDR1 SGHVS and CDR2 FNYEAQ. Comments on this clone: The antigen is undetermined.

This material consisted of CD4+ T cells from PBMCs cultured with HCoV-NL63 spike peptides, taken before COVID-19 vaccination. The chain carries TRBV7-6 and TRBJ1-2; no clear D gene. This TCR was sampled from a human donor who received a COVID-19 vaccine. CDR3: CASSPQTSNYGYTF. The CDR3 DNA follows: TGTGCCAGCAGCCCCCAAACTTCTAACTATGGCTACACCTTC.